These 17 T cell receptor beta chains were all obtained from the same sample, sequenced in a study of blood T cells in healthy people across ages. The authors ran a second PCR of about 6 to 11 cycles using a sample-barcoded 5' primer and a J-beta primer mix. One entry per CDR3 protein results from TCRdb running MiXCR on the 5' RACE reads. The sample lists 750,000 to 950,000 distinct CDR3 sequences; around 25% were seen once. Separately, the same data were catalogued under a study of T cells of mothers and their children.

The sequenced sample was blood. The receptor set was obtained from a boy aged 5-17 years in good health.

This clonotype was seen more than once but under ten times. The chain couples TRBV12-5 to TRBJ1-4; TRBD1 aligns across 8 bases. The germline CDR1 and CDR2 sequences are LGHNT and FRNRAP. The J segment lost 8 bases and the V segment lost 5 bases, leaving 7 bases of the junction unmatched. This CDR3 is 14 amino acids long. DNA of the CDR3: TGTGCTAGTGGTCAGGGGGCCTTCAGGGAAAAACTGTTTTTT. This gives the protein CASGQGAFREKLFF.

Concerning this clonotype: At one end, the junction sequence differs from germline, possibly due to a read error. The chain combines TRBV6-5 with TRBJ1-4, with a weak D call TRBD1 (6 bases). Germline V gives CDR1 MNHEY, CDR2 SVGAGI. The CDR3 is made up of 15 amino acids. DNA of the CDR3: TGTGTCAGCAGTTACACGGCAGGGGCTGGGGCAAAACTGTTTTTT. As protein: CVSSYTAGAGAKLFF.

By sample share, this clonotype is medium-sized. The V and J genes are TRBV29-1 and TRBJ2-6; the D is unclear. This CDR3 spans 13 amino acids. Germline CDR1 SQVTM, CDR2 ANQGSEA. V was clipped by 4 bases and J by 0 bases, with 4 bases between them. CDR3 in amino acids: CSVGRSGANVLTF. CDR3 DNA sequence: TGCAGCGTTGGCCGCTCTGGGGCCAACGTCCTGACTTTC.

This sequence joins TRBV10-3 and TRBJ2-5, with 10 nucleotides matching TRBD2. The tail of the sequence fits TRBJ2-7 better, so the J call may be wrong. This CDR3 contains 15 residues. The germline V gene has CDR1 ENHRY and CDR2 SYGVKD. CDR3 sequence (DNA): TGTGCCATCAGTCCAGGACTAGCGGAAACCTACGAGCAGTACTTC. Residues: CAISPGLAETYEQYF.

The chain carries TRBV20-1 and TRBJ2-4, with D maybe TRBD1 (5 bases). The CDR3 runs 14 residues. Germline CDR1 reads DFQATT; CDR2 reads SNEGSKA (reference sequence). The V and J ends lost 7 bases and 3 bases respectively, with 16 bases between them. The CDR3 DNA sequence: TGCAGTGTAGGGCTGATGGACAACAAAAACATTCAGTACTTC. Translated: CSVGLMDNKNIQYF.

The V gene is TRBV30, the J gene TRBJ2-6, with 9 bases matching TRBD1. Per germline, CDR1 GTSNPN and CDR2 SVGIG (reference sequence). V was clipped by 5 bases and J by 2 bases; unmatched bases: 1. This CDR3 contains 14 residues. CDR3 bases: TGTGCCTGGCGGGACAGGGCTGGGGCCAACGTCCTGACTTTC. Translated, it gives CAWRDRAGANVLTF.

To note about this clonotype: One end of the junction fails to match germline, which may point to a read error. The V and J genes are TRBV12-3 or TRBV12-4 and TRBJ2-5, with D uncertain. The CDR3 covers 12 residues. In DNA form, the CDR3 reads TGCGCCAGCAGTTTTATGGGCGAGACCCAGTACTTC. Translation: CASSFMGETQYF.

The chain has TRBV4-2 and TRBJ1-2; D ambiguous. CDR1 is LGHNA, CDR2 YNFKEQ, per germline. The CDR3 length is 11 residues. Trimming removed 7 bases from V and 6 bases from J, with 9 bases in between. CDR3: CASIDKNGYTF. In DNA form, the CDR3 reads TGTGCCAGCATAGACAAGAATGGCTACACCTTC.

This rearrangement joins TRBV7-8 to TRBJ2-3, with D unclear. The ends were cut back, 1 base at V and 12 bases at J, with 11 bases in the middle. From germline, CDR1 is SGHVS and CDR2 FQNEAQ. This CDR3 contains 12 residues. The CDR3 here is CASSLVSGRQYF. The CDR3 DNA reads TGTGCCAGCAGCTTAGTCTCCGGGCGCCAGTATTTT.

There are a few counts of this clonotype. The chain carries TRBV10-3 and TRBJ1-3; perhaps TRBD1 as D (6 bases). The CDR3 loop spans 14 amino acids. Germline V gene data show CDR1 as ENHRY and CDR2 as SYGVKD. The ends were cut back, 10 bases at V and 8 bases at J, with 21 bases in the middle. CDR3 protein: CATAPQGALDTIYF. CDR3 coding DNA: TGTGCCACCGCCCCACAGGGAGCTTTGGACACCATATATTTT.

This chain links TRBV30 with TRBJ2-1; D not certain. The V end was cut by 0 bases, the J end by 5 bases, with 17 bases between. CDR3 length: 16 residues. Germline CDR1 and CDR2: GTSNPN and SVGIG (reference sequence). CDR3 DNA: TGTGCCTGGAGTGTCGGCAGCCCCTCTTTGGACAATGAGCAGTTCTTC. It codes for CAWSVGSPSLDNEQFF.

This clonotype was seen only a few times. CDR3 protein: CASSFYPTGQRSSYEQYF. CDR3 in DNA: TGCGCCAGCAGCTTTTACCCAACGGGACAGAGGAGCTCCTACGAGCAGTACTTC. J is TRBJ2-7 and V is TRBV5-1; the match to TRBD1 covers 7 bases. Per the germline V gene, CDR1 is SGHRS and CDR2 is YFSETQ. Trimming cost V 2 bases and J 0 bases; bases outside gene matches: 14. The CDR3 is 18 amino acids.

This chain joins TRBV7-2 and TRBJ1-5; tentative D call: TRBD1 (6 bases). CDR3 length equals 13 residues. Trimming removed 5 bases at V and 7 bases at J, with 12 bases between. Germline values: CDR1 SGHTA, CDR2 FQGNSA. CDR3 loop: CASSLWGGQPQHF. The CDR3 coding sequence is TGTGCCAGCAGCCTTTGGGGGGGCCAGCCCCAGCATTTT. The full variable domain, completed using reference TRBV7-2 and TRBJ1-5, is GAGVSQSPSNKVTEKGKDVELRCDPISGHTALYWYRQSLGQGLEFLIYFQGNSAPDKSGLPSDRFSAERTGGSVSTLTIQRTQQEDSAVYLCASSLWGGQPQHFGDGTRLSIL.

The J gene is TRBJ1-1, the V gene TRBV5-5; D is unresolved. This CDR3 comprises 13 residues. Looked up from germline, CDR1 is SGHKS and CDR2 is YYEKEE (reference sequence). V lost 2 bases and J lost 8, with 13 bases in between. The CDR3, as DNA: TGTGCCAGCAGCTTTGACCCGGTCCGGGAAGCTTTCTTT. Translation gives CASSFDPVREAFF.

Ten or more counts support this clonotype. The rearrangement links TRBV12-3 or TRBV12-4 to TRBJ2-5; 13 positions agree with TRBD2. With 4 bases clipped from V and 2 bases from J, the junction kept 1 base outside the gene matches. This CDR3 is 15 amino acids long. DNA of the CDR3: TGTGCCAGCAGTTCACTAGCGGGGGGGCAAGAGACCCAGTACTTC. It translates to CASSSLAGGQETQYF.

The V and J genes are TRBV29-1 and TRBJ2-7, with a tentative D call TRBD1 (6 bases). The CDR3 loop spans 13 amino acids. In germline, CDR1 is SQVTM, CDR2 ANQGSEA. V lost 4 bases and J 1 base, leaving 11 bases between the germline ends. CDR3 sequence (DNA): TGCAGCGTTGTTATCGGGACATCCTACGAGCAGTACTTC. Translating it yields CSVVIGTSYEQYF.

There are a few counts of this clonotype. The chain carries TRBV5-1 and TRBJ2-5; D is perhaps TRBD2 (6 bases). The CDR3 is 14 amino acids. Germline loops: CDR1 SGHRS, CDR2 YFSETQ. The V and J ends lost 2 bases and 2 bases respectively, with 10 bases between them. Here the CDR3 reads CASSFRAGQETQYF. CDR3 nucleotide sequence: TGCGCCAGCAGCTTCCGCGCGGGGCAAGAGACCCAGTACTTC.